Each of the 10 T cell receptor beta chains below was sequenced from the same sample in a study of beta chain features in type 1 diabetes. Of the isolated RNA, all was reverse transcribed, and so the sequenced material was expressed TCRB transcripts. Method: immunoSEQ multiplex PCR; TCRdb's copy keeps in-frame clones and lacks some. The sample includes about 450,000 clones, 10% to 12% of them seen just once. Sequenced sample: naive CD4+ T cells from blood. Receptor source: a young woman in good health.

The chain recombines TRBV4-2 with TRBJ1-5; weak D call: TRBD1 (6 bases). Per germline, CDR1 LGHNA and CDR2 YNFKEQ. The germline V and J ends were trimmed by 3 bases and 7 bases, with 25 bases remaining between them. The CDR3 is made up of 18 amino acids. The CDR3, as DNA: TGTGCCAGCAGCCAGATCGACTCCTACAGGGCCGATTTGCAGCCCCAGCATTTT. It encodes CASSQIDSYRADLQPQHF.

This clone was observed a few times. The V and J genes are TRBV14 and TRBJ2-1, with 10 positions matching TRBD1. V lost 4 bases and J lost 1; bases outside the gene matches: 4. The germline gives CDR1 SGHDN, CDR2 FVKESK. This CDR3 has 16 amino acids. CDR3 nucleotide sequence: TGTGCCAGCAGCCGCCTGGACAGGGGGTCCTACAATGAGCAGTTCTTC. The encoded protein is CASSRLDRGSYNEQFF.

The chain links TRBV28 to TRBJ1-1, with D possibly TRBD1 on 5 matching bases. This CDR3 comprises 10 residues. Germline V gene data show CDR1 as MDHEN and CDR2 as SYDVKM. V lost 6 bases and J 6 bases, leaving 5 bases between the germline ends. This CDR3 reads CASRGPEAFF. In nucleotides, the CDR3 is TGTGCCAGCAGGGGACCTGAAGCTTTCTTT.

A few counts support this clone. The CDR3 region has the DNA TGCAGCGCTGGGGACGGTCAAGATTCACCCCTCCACTTT. Its translation is CSAGDGQDSPLHF. The chain has TRBV29-1 and TRBJ1-6; D is perhaps TRBD1 (5 bases). Trimming shortened V by 7 bases and J by 8 bases, and 15 bases separated the two germline ends. Germline CDR1 reads SQVTM; CDR2 reads ANQGSEA. The CDR3 consists of 13 residues.

The chain joins TRBV7-2 to TRBJ2-3; a possible D gene is TRBD2 (6 bases). CDR1 and CDR2 from the germline V gene are SGHTA and FQGNSA. The V end lost 2 bases, the J end lost 4 bases, and 10 bases lay between the germline ends. The CDR3 is made up of 14 amino acids. The CDR3, as DNA: TGTGCCAGCAGCTTATCTCCGGGGGCAGATACGCAGTATTTT. Translated: CASSLSPGADTQYF. Supplemented by reference TRBV7-2 and TRBJ2-3, the full variable domain reads GAGVSQSPSNKVTEKGKDVELRCDPISGHTALYWYRQSLGQGLEFLIYFQGNSAPDKSGLPSDRFSAERTGGSVSTLTIQRTQQEDSAVYLCASSLSPGADTQYFGPGTRLTVL.

This clone was counted many times. CDR3 loop: CAISGGAYNEQFF. As DNA, the CDR3 is TGTGCCATCAGTGGCGGCGCGTACAATGAGCAGTTCTTC. The J gene is TRBJ2-1, the V gene TRBV10-3; D remains unclear. This CDR3 region has 13 residues. Germline V gene sequence: CDR1 ENHRY, CDR2 SYGVKD. V lost 4 bases and J lost 4, with 8 bases in between.

This clone showed up just a few times. The rearrangement uses TRBV11-1 and TRBJ2-7; D call uncertain. V dropped 2 bases and J dropped 3 bases, with 14 bases sitting between them. Germline CDR1 is SGHAT and CDR2 is FQDESV (reference sequence). CDR3 size: 15 residues. CDR3 DNA sequence: TGTGCCAGCAGCTTACGATATGCCTCATACTACGAGCAGTACTTC. Residues: CASSLRYASYYEQYF.

This clone was seen only a few times. V is TRBV25-1 and J is TRBJ1-2, with D maybe TRBD1 (6 bases). The CDR3 runs 13 residues. The germline V and J ends were trimmed by 5 bases and 7 bases, with 14 bases remaining between them. In germline, CDR1 is MGHDK, CDR2 SYGVNS. CDR3 sequence reads: CASSTGTTGGYTF. The CDR3 DNA reads as TGTGCCAGCAGTACCGGGACAACTGGTGGCTACACCTTC.

V and J are TRBV25-1 and TRBJ2-7; a weak D match, TRBD2 (6 bases). Germline CDR1 MGHDK, CDR2 SYGVNS. The CDR3 covers 14 residues. Between the trimmed V and J ends, which lost 3 bases and 2 bases, there was a span of 11 bases. The CDR3 region is CASSELGGTYEQYF. In DNA form, the CDR3 reads TGTGCCAGCAGTGAGCTGGGGGGAACCTACGAGCAGTACTTC.

In this sample, this clone turned up a few times. The junction differs from germline at one of its ends, possibly a read error. The V call is TRBV18, the J call TRBJ2-1; 12 positions match TRBD1. The CDR3 length is 15 residues. CDR1 and CDR2 (germline): KGHSH, LQKENI. Here the CDR3 DNA reads TGTGCCAGCGCACCGGGACAGGGGGCACGCAATGAGCAGTTCTTC. Translated, it gives CASAPGQGARNEQFF.